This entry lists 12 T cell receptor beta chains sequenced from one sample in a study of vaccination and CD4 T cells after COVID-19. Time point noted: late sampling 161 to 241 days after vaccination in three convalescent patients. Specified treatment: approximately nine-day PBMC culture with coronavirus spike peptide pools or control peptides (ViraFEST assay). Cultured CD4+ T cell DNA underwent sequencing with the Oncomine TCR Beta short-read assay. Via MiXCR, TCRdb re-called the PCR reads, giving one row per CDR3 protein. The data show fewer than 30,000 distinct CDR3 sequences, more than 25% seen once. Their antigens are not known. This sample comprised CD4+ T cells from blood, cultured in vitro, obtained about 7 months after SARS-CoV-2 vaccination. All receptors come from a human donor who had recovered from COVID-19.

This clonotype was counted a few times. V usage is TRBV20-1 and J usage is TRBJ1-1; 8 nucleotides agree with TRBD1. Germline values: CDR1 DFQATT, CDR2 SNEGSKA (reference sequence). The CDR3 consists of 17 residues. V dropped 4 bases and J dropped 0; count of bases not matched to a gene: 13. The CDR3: CSATVGGQDFMNTEAFF. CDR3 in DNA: TGCAGTGCTACGGTGGGGGGACAGGACTTTATGAACACTGAAGCTTTCTTT.

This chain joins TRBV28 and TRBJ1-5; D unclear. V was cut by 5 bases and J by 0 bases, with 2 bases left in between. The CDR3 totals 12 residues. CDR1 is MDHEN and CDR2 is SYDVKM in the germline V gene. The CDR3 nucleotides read TGTGCCAGCAGTCGTAGCAATCAGCCCCAGCATTTT. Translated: CASSRSNQPQHF.

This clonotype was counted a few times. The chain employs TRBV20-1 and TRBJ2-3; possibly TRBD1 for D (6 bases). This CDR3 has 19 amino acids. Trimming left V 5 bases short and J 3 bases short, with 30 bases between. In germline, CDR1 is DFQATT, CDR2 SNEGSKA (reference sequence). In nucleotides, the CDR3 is TGCAGTGCTCCTCCCGTGACAGGTACTGGAAGGGGCACTACAGATACGCAGTATTTT. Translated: CSAPPVTGTGRGTTDTQYF.

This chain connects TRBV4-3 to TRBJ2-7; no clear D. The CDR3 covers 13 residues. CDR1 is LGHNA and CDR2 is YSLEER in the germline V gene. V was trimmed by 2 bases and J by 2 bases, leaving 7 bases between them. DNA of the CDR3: TGCGCCAGCAGCCAATCAACAGCCTACGAGCAGTACTTC. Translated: CASSQSTAYEQYF.

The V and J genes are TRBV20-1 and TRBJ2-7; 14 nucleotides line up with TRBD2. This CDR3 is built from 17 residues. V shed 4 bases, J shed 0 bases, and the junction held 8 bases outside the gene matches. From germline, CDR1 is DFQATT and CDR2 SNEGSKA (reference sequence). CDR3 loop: CSATGTSGSLSSYEQYF. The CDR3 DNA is TGCAGTGCTACCGGGACTAGCGGGAGTTTGAGCTCCTACGAGCAGTACTTC.

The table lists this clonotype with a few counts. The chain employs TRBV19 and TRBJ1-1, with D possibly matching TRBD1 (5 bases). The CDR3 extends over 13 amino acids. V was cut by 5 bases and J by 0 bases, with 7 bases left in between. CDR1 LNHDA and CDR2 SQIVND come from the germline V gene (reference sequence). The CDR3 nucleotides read TGTGCCAGTAGTGACAGTCTGAACACTGAAGCTTTCTTT. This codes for CASSDSLNTEAFF. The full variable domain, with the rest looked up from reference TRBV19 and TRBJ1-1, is DGGITQSPKYLFRKEGQNVTLSCEQNLNHDAMYWYRQDPGQGLRLIYYSQIVNDFQKGDIAEGYSVSREKKESFPLTVTSAQKNPTAFYLCASSDSLNTEAFFGQGTRLTVV.

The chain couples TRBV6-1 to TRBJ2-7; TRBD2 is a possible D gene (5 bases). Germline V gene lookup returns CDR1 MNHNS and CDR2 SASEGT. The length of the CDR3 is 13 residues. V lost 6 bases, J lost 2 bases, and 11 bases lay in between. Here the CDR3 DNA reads TGTGCCAGCAGAGCAGAGACTACCTACGAGCAGTACTTC. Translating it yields CASRAETTYEQYF.

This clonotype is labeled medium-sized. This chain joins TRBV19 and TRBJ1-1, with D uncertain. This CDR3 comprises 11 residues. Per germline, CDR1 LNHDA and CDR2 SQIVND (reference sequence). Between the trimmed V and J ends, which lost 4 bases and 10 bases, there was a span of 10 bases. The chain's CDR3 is CASSTGIGAFF. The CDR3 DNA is TGTGCCAGTAGTACGGGTATTGGAGCTTTCTTT. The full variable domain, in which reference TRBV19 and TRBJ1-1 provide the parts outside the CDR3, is DGGITQSPKYLFRKEGQNVTLSCEQNLNHDAMYWYRQDPGQGLRLIYYSQIVNDFQKGDIAEGYSVSREKKESFPLTVTSAQKNPTAFYLCASSTGIGAFFGQGTRLTVV.

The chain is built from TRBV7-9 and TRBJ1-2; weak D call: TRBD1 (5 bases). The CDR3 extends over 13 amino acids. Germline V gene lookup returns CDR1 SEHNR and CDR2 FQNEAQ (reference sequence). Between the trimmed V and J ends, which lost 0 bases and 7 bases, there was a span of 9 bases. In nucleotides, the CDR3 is TGTGCCAGCAGCTTAGCATCGGGGGTTGGCTACACCTTC. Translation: CASSLASGVGYTF.

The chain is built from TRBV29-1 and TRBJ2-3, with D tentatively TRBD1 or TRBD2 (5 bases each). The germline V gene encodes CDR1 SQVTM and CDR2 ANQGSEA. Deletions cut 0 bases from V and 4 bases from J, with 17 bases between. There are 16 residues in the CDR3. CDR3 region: CSVEDRSSWGPDTQYF. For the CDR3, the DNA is TGCAGCGTTGAAGATCGGAGTAGCTGGGGACCAGATACGCAGTATTTT.

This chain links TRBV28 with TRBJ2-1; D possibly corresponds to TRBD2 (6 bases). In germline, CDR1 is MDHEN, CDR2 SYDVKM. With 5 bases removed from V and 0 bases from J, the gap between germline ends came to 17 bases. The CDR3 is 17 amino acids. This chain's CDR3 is CASSRGTGANSYNEQFF. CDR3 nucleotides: TGTGCCAGCAGTCGGGGGACTGGGGCCAACTCCTACAATGAGCAGTTCTTC.

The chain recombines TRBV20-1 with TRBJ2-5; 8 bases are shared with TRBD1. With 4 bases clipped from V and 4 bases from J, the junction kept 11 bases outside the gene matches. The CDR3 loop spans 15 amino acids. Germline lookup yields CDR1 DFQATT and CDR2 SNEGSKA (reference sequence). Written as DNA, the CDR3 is TGCAGTGCTAACGCAAGAGACAGGGGAGGAGAGACCCAGTACTTC. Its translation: CSANARDRGGETQYF.